Sequencing of this T cell receptor (beta chain) was carried out in a study of early T cells in non-severe SARS-CoV-2 infection. Across the whole study: Sequencing used unsorted whole-blood bulk RNA, so chains lack pairing.

CDR3 length equals 15 residues. The V gene lost 4 bases and the J gene lost 2 bases, with 13 bases spanning the gap. CDR1 and CDR2 from the germline V gene are MNHEY and SVGEGT. Broader study findings: VDJdb-based annotation leaned toward anti-spike CD8 responses and missed private and CD4 specificities.

On this clonotype: Antigen: not known.

As part of library construction, unique molecular identifiers were attached to individual cDNA molecules. TCRdb re-derived calls from the 5' RACE reads in MiXCR, one entry per CDR3 protein. The top ten clones hold about 1.4% of a sample with roughly 58,000 distinct CDR3 sequences, around 12% of them seen once. The V call is TRBV6-2 or TRBV6-3, the J call TRBJ2-3; D gene ambiguous. Sequencing used whole blood. The receptor was isolated from an adult who was a healthcare worker with PCR-confirmed SARS-CoV-2 infection or an uninfected control (not recorded which). The CDR3 protein is CASSWRLFSTDTQYF. CDR3 nucleotide sequence: TGTGCCAGCAGTTGGCGACTTTTCTCCACAGATACGCAGTATTTT.